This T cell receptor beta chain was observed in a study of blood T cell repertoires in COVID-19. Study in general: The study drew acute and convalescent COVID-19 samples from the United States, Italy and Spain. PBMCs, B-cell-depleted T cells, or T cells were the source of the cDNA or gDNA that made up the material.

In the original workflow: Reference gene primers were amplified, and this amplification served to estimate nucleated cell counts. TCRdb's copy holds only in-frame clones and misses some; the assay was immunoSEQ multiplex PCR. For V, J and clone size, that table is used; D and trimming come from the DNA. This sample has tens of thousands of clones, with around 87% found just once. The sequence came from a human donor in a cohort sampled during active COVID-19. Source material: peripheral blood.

CDR3 sequence reads: CASSLLPGSAGELFF. The CDR3 region has the DNA TGCGCCAGCAGCTTGTTGCCGGGGTCGGCCGGGGAGCTGTTTTTT. The chain carries TRBV5-1 and TRBJ2-2, with D possibly TRBD2 on 5 matching bases. Germline V gene lookup returns CDR1 SGHRS and CDR2 YFSETQ. V lost 1 base and J 6 bases, leaving 13 bases between the germline ends. The CDR3 contains 15 residues.